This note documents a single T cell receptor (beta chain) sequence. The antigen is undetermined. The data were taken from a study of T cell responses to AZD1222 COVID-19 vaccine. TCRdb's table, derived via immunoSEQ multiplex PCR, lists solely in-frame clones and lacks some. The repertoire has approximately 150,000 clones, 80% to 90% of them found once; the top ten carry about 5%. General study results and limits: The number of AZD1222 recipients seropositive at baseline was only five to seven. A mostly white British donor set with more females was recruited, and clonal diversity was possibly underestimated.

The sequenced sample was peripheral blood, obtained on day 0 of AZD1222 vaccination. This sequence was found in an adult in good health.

CDR3 nucleotides: TGTGCCAGCAGCCCTAATAGGACACCGGAAAATTCACCCCTCCACTTT. Protein product: CASSPNRTPENSPLHF. The V call is TRBV3-1 (or the pseudogene TRBV3-2), the J call TRBJ1-6; possibly TRBD1 for D (5 bases). The germline V gene has CDR1 LGHDT and CDR2 YNNKEL (reference sequence). V lost 4 bases and J 7 bases, leaving 17 bases between the germline ends. The CDR3 totals 16 residues.